The rows below give T cell receptor beta chains drawn from one sample of a study of CD8 T cells in Susac syndrome. Each CDR3 protein is one row after TCRdb ran MiXCR on the immunoSEQ multiplex PCR reads. The sample has 350,000 to 550,000 distinct CDR3 sequences, approximately 85% seen once. Sequences were obtained from CD8+ T cells from PBMCs. These receptors all come from a human donor with multiple sclerosis. Both conserved end residues are part of each CDR3. D genes are given only for firm matches. A row's size may be missing; if present it is once, few, many or a size class.

>-|TRBV10-2|TRBJ2-7|-
TGCGCCAGCAGTGAGTTATGGGGGGACCTATACGAGCAGTACTTC
CASSELWGDLYEQYF
>TRBD2|TRBV7-9|TRBJ2-1|-
TGTGCCAGCAGCAACTTAGCGGGAGATCGTGAGCAGTTCTTC
CASSNLAGDREQFF
>TRBD1|TRBV28|TRBJ2-7|-
TGTGCCAGCAGTTCACATGACAGGGGGCTTGCCTACGAGCAGTACTTC
CASSSHDRGLAYEQYF
>-|TRBV7-9|TRBJ2-3|-
TGTGCCAGCAGCCATCGTGGAGCTGCCGCAGATACGCAGTATTTT
CASSHRGAAADTQYF
>TRBD1|TRBV25-1|TRBJ2-7|-
TGTGCCAGCAGTGAATATTTCCAGGGACAGGATGACGAGCAGTACTTC
CASSEYFQGQDDEQYF
>-|TRBV4-1|TRBJ1-1|-
TGCGCCAGCAGCCAAGGCCCCCGGTTGAACACTGAAGCTTTCTTT
CASSQGPRLNTEAFF
>TRBD1|TRBV6-5|TRBJ2-7|few
TGTGCCAGCAATTCCGGGACAGGGACCTACGAGCAGTACTTC
CASNSGTGTYEQYF
>-|TRBV6-1|TRBJ1-5|-
TGTGCCAGCAGTCCGGACATCGGGAATCAGCCCCAGCATTTT
CASSPDIGNQPQHF
>-|TRBV5-1|TRBJ2-5|-
TGCGCCAGCAGCTTGGCCGATGTGGGGGGAGAGACCCAGTACTTC
CASSLADVGGETQYF
>TRBD2|TRBV12-3/TRBV12-4|TRBJ2-3|-
TGTGCCAGCAGCCCACCGACTAGCGCAGATACGCAGTATTTT
CASSPPTSADTQYF
>TRBD1|TRBV29-1|TRBJ2-7|-
TGCAGCGTACCGGGACAGGGAGGCTACGAGCAGTACTTC
CSVPGQGGYEQYF
>-|TRBV3-1|TRBJ2-5|-
TGTGCCAGCAGCCAAGTCCGACTGCCACAAGAGACCCAGTACTTC
CASSQVRLPQETQYF
>-|TRBV9|TRBJ2-2|-
TGTGCCAGCTCTGCTCTGGGAGCAAAAGACACCGGGGAGCTGTTTTTT
CASSALGAKDTGELFF
>TRBD1|TRBV5-6|TRBJ2-2|-
TGTGCCAGCAGCTTGGGAATGACCGGGACAGCGCGCACCGGGGAGCTGTTTTTT
CASSLGMTGTARTGELFF
>-|TRBV6-6|TRBJ2-3|-
TGTGCCAGCAGTTACTCGCTTAGGGGAGCAGATACGCAGTATTTT
CASSYSLRGADTQYF
>-|TRBV5-6|TRBJ1-5|-
TGTGCCAGCAGCTTGGCTGGCACCTATAGCAATCAGCCCCAGCATTTT
CASSLAGTYSNQPQHF
>TRBD2|TRBV19|TRBJ2-1|-
TGTGCCAGTAGTATAGATAAATTGGGGGGGAACAATGAGCAGTTCTTC
CASSIDKLGGNNEQFF